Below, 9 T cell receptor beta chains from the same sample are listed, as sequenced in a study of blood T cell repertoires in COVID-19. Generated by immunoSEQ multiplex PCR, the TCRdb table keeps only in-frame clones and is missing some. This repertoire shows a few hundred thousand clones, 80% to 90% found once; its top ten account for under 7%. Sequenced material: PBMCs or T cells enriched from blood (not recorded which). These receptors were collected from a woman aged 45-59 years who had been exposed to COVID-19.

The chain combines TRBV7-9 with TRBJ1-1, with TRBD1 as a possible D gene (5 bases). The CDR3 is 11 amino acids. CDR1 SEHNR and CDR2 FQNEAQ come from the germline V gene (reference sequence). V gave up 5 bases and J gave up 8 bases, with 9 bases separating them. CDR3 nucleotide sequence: TGTGCCAGCAGCCTAAGGGGAGAAGCTTTCTTT. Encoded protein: CASSLRGEAFF.

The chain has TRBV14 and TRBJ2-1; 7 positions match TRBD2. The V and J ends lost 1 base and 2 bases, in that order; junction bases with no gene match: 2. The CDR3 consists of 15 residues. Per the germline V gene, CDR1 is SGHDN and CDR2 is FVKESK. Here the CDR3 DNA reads TGTGCCAGCAGCCAAGCGGGGGGACCCTACAATGAGCAGTTCTTC. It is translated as CASSQAGGPYNEQFF. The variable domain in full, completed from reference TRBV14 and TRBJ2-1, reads EAGVTQFPSHSVIEKGQTVTLRCDPISGHDNLYWYRRVMGKEIKFLLHFVKESKQDESGMPNNRFLAERTGGTYSTLKVQPAELEDSGVYFCASSQAGGPYNEQFFGPGTRLTVL.

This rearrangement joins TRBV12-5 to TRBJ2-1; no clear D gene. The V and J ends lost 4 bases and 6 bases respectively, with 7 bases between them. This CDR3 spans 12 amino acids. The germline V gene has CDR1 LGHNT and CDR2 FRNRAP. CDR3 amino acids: CASGSRSNEQFF. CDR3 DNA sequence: TGTGCTAGTGGTTCGAGGAGCAATGAGCAGTTCTTC.

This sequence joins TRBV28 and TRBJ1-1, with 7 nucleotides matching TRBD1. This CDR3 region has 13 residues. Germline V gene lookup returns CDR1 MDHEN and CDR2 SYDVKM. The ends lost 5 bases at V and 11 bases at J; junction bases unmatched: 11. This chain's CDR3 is CASSPGTGEDAFF. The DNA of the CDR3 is TGTGCCAGCAGTCCCGGTACAGGGGAGGATGCTTTCTTT.

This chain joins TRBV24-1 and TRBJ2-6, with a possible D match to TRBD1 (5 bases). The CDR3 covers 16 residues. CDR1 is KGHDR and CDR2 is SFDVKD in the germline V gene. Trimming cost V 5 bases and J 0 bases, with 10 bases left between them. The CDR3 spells CATSGRGSSGANVLTF. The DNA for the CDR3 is TGTGCCACCAGTGGTAGGGGAAGCTCTGGGGCCAACGTCCTGACTTTC.

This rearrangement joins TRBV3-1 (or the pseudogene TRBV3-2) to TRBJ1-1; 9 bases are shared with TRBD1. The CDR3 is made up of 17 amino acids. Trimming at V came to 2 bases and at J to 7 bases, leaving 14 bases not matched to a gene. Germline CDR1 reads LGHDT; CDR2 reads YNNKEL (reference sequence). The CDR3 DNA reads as TGTGCCAGCAGCCAACAAAAACCCGGGACAGGGACCGATGAAGCTTTCTTT. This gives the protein CASSQQKPGTGTDEAFF.

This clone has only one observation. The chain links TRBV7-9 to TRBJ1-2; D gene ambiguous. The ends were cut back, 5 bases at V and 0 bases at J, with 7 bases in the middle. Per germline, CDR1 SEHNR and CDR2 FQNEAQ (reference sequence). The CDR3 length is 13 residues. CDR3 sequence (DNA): TGTGCCAGCAGCCTCCCAGCTAACTATGGCTACACCTTC. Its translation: CASSLPANYGYTF.

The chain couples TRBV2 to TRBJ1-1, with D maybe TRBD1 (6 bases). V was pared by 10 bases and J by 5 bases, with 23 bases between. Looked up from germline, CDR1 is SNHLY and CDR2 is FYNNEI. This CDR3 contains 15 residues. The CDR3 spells CANKAYRVRQTEAFF. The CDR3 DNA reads TGTGCCAACAAGGCGTACAGGGTGCGGCAAACTGAAGCTTTCTTT.

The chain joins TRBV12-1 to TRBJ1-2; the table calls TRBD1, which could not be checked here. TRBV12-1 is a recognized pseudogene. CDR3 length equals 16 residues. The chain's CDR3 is CASSFDRGDSNYGYTF. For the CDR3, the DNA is TGTGCCAGCAGCTTCGACAGGGGCGATAGTAACTATGGCTACACCTTC.